This is a list of T cell receptor beta chains from one sample in a study of cytomegalovirus exposure and HLA in healthy donors. Profiled with immunoSEQ multiplex PCR; TCRdb holds only in-frame clones, not every one. The table has roughly 140,000 clones, under 90% seen once. The sequenced material came from PBMCs. Receptors were obtained from a male donor in good health and CMV-seronegative. Both conserved end residues are trimmed from each CDR3. Fields, in order: V gene, J gene, CDR3 protein.

v_gene: TRBV5-1; j_gene: TRBJ2-7; CDR3aa: ASSLRGGEQY
v_gene: TRBV5-1; j_gene: TRBJ2-7; CDR3aa: ASHPGVSSYEQY
v_gene: TRBV7-9; j_gene: TRBJ2-1; CDR3aa: ASSLGLAGNNEQF
v_gene: TRBV28; j_gene: TRBJ2-1; CDR3aa: ASRGTSGSGGNEQF
v_gene: TRBV28; j_gene: TRBJ2-1; CDR3aa: ASTPRLASDEQF
v_gene: TRBV9; j_gene: TRBJ2-1; CDR3aa: ASSVGMREGRNEQF
v_gene: TRBV28; j_gene: TRBJ1-4; CDR3aa: ATDSSNEKLF
v_gene: TRBV11-2; j_gene: TRBJ2-5; CDR3aa: ASSLGGALETQY
v_gene: TRBV28; j_gene: TRBJ1-1; CDR3aa: AAEGGPGTAF
v_gene: TRBV27; j_gene: TRBJ1-1; CDR3aa: ASSLGGGTEAF
v_gene: TRBV6-6; j_gene: TRBJ1-2; CDR3aa: ASTSGRDPFYGYT
v_gene: TRBV5-1; j_gene: TRBJ1-2; CDR3aa: ASSPGQGKRDGYT
v_gene: TRBV28; j_gene: TRBJ2-7; CDR3aa: ASSYKGEQY
v_gene: TRBV28; j_gene: TRBJ1-5; CDR3aa: ASSFPAGNSNQPQH
v_gene: TRBV6-6; j_gene: TRBJ1-1; CDR3aa: ASQQGFNTEAF
v_gene: TRBV10-2; j_gene: TRBJ2-7; CDR3aa: ASSSGRSSYEQY
v_gene: TRBV6-1; j_gene: TRBJ2-6; CDR3aa: ASSEGQRMEEYSGANVLT
v_gene: TRBV27; j_gene: TRBJ2-7; CDR3aa: ASSRVGRGEQY
v_gene: TRBV11-2; j_gene: TRBJ2-7; CDR3aa: ASSLGLGFRDEQY
v_gene: TRBV6-4; j_gene: TRBJ2-1; CDR3aa: ARRSTWEQF
v_gene: TRBV6-5; j_gene: TRBJ2-5; CDR3aa: ASSYLAGGPETQY
v_gene: TRBV4-2; j_gene: TRBJ1-5; CDR3aa: ASSQVGGPQH
v_gene: TRBV6-6; j_gene: TRBJ2-7; CDR3aa: ASRNGGAYEQY
v_gene: TRBV7-9; j_gene: TRBJ1-1; CDR3aa: ASSFEGNTEAF
v_gene: TRBV27; j_gene: TRBJ2-1; CDR3aa: ASSLREMREQF
v_gene: TRBV19; j_gene: TRBJ1-2; CDR3aa: AIRGGYGYT
v_gene: TRBV4-1; j_gene: TRBJ2-7; CDR3aa: ASSHEGGEQY
v_gene: TRBV2; j_gene: TRBJ2-2; CDR3aa: ASSVGTFSTGELF
v_gene: TRBV6-5; j_gene: TRBJ2-1; CDR3aa: ASSYQVSGINEQF
v_gene: TRBV6-5; j_gene: TRBJ2-5; CDR3aa: ASSYSWDSQETQY
v_gene: TRBV6-5; j_gene: TRBJ2-5; CDR3aa: ASSYRGLIETQY
v_gene: TRBV6-4; j_gene: TRBJ2-4; CDR3aa: ASSRGRGDDIQY
v_gene: TRBV14; j_gene: TRBJ1-1; CDR3aa: ASSRRQGTEAF
v_gene: TRBV6-5; j_gene: TRBJ1-5; CDR3aa: ASSEIPGNQPQH
v_gene: TRBV11-3; j_gene: TRBJ2-7; CDR3aa: ASSLGETGEQY
v_gene: TRBV7-9; j_gene: TRBJ2-2; CDR3aa: ASSLVGALSTGELF
v_gene: TRBV28; j_gene: TRBJ2-2; CDR3aa: ASASLLATGELF
v_gene: TRBV7-9; j_gene: TRBJ2-2; CDR3aa: ASSLFPGLATGELF
v_gene: TRBV9; j_gene: TRBJ2-7; CDR3aa: ASSGTGHTPEQY
v_gene: TRBV5-8; j_gene: TRBJ1-2; CDR3aa: ASTATLWNVGYT
v_gene: TRBV30; j_gene: TRBJ2-2; CDR3aa: AWGGAGLTGELF